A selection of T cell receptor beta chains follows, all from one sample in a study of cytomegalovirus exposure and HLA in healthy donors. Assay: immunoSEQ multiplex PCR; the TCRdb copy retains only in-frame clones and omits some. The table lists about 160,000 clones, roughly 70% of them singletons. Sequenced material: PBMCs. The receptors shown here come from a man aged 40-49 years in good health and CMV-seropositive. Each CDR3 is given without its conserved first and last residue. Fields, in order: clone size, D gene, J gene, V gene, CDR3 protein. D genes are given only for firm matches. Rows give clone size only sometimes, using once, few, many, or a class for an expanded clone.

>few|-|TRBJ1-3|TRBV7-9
ASSSSDSRNTIY
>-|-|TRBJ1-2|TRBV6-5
ASRPRGEGGDGYT
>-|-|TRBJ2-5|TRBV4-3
ASSQDLRSQETQY
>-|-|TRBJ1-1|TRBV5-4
ASSLAGSSGTEAF
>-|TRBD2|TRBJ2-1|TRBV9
ASSVGLAEYNEQF
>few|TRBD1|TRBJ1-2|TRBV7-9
ASSTGQTYGYT
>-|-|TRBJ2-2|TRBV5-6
ASSYSTGFFANTGELF
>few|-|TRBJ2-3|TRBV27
ASSPSAGRGDTQY
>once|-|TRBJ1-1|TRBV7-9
ASSAKGSGRVMNTEAF
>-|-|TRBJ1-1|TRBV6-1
ASSEVESWGAEAF
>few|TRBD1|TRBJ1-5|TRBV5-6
ASSLDRGSSNQPQH
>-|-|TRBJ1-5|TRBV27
ASSIRQGNQPQH
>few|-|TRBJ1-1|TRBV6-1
ASSEWGQPTEAF
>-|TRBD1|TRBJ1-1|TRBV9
ASSLRQGTTEAF
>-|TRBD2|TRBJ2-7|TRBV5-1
ASSGHSGGSYEQY
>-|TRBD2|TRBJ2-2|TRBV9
ASSYGGVPGELF
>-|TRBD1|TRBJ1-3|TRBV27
ASSWTGGLSGNTIY
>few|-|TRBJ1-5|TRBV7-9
ASSRGGNQPQH
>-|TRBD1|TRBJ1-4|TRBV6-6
ASSDGQGNEKLF
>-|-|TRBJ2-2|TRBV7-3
ASSAQGPNTGELF
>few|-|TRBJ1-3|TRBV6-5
ASRPRGSGNTIY
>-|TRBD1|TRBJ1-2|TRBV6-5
ASSYGTGTRGYT
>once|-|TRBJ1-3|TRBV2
ASRWTVSSGNTIY
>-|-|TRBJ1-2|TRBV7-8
ASSLGAGYNYGYT
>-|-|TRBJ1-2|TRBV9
ASSGEARRNYGYT
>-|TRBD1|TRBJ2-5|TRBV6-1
ASSEARDRGIQETQY
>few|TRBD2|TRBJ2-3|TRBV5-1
ASSLTRGGRDTQY
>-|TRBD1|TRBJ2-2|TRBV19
ASSGSGTGKRGELF
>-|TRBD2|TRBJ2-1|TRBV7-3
ASSSSGAYNEQF
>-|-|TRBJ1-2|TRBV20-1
SVGQDYGYT
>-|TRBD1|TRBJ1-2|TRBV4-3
ASSQLGQGNYGYT
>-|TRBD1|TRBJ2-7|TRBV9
ASSYGQGAAEQY
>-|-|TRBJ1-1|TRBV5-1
ASSLDGGTGEAF
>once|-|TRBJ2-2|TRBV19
ASMEGAGELF
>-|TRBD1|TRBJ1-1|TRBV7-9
ASSADLQGANTEAF
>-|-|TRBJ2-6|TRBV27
ASSLWQGLSGANVLT
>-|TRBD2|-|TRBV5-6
ASSAAGGVDEQY
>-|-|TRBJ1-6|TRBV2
ASSEVRSRNSPLH
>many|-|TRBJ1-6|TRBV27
ATRSSASSYNSPLH
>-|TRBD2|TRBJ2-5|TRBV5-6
ASSLGTSGARETQY
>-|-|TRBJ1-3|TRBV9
ASSVRDSGNAIY
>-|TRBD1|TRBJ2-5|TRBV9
ASSARQGLETQY
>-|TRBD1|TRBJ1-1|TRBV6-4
ASREWRGHTEAF
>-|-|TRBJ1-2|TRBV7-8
ASSLDGRGLGGYT
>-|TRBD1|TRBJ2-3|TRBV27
ASSWGLTGDVGTDTQY
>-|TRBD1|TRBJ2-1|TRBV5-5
ASSLGTGAGNEQF